The clone carrying this T cell receptor beta chain came up many times. Amplification yielded TCR beta CDR3 regions, with RNA transcripts as the source. TCR CDR3 underwent first-round RT-PCR with the HTBI primer set. TCRdb called the multiplex PCR reads again in MiXCR, with one record for every CDR3 protein. Among fewer than 200,000 distinct CDR3 sequences listed, 9.4% were seen once. This specimen comes from a study of T cells in Graves' hyperthyroidism and ophthalmopathy. Deletions cut 5 bases from V and 3 bases from J, with 11 bases between. The CDR3 contains 13 residues. Germline loops: CDR1 SEHNR, CDR2 FQNEAQ (reference sequence).

The sample consisted of blood. The TCR sequence derives from a woman between 18 and 30 years old with Graves' hyperthyroidism that later progressed to Graves' ophthalmopathy. This chain uses TRBV7-9 with TRBJ2-7; D unclear. CDR3 nucleotides: TGTGCCAGCAGCCCCACCATAGGCTACGAGCAGTACTTC. It is translated as CASSPTIGYEQYF.